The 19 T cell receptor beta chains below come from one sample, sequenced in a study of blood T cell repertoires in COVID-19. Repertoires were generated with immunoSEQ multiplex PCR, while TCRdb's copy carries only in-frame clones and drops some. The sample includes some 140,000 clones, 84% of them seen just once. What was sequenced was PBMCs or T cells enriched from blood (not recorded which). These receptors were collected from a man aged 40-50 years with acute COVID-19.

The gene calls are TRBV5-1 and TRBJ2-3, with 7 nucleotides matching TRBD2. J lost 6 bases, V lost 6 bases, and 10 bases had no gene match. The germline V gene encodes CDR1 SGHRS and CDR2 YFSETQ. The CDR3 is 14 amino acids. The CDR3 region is CASTAAGERDTQYF. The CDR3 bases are TGCGCCAGCACCGCGGCGGGGGAGAGGGATACGCAGTATTTT.

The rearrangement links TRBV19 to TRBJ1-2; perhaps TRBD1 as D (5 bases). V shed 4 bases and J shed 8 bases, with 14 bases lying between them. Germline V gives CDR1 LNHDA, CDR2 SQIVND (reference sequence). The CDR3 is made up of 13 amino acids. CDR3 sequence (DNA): TGTGCCAGTAGTAAATTTGGGGCCCAGGGCTACACCTTC. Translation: CASSKFGAQGYTF.

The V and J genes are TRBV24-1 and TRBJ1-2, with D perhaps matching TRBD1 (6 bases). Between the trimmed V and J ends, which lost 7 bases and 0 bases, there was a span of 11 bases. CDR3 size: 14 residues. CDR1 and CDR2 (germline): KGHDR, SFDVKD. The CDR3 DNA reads TGTGCCACCAGGGACAGCGCCACTAACTATGGCTACACCTTC. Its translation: CATRDSATNYGYTF.

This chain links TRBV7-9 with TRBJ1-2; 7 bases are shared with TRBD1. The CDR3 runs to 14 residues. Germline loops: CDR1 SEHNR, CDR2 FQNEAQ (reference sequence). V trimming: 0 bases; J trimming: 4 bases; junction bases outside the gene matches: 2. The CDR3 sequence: CASSLADRAYGYTF. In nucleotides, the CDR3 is TGTGCCAGCAGCTTAGCAGACAGGGCCTATGGCTACACCTTC.

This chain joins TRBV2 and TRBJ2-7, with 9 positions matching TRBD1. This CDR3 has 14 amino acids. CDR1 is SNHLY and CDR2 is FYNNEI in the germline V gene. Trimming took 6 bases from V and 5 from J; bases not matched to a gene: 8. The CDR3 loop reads CASRPGQGIHEQYF. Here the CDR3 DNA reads TGTGCCAGCAGGCCGGGACAGGGTATCCACGAGCAGTACTTC. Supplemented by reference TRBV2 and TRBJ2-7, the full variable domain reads EPEVTQTPSHQVTQMGQEVILRCVPISNHLYFYWYRQILGQKVEFLVSFYNNEISEKSEIFDDQFSVERPDGSNFTLKIRSTKLEDSAMYFCASRPGQGIHEQYFGPGTRLTVT.

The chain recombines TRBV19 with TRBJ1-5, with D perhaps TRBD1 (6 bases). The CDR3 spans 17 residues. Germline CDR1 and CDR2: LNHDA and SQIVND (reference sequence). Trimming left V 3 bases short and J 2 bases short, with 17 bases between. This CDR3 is CASSIRWGPDRNQPQHF. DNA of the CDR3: TGTGCCAGTAGTATTAGGTGGGGGCCGGATCGCAATCAGCCCCAGCATTTT.

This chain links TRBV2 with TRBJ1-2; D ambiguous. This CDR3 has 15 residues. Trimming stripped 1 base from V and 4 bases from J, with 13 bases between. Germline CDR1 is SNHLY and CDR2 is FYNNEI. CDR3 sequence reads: CASSEEEGAGYGYTF. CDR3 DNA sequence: TGTGCCAGCAGTGAAGAGGAGGGCGCGGGCTATGGCTACACCTTC. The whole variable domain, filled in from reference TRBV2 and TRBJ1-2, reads EPEVTQTPSHQVTQMGQEVILRCVPISNHLYFYWYRQILGQKVEFLVSFYNNEISEKSEIFDDQFSVERPDGSNFTLKIRSTKLEDSAMYFCASSEEEGAGYGYTFGSGTRLTVV.

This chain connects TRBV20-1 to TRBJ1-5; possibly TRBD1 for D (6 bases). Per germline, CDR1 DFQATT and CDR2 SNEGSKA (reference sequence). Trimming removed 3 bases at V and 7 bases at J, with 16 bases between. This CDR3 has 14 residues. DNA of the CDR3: TGCAGTGCTAGTTACGTAACAGGGTACCAGCCCCAGCATTTT. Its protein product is CSASYVTGYQPQHF.

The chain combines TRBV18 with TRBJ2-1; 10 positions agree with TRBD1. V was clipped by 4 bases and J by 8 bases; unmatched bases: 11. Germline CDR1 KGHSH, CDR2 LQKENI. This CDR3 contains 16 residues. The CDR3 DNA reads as TGTGCCAGCTCACGCCTCCGGGACAGGGGCTTCTATGAGCAGTTCTTC. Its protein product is CASSRLRDRGFYEQFF.

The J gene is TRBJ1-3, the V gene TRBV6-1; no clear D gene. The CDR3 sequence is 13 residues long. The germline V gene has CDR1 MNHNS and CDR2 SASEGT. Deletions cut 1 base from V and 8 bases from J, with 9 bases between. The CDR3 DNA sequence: TGTGCCAGCAGTGAAGTTTTTACGGACACCATATATTTT. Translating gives CASSEVFTDTIYF.

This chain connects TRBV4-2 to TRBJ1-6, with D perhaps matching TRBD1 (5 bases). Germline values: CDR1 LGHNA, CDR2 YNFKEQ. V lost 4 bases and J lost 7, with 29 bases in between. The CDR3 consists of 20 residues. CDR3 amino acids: CASSPLGGGPADVSNSPLHF. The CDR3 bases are TGTGCCAGCAGCCCTTTGGGGGGGGGACCCGCAGACGTTTCAAATTCACCCCTCCACTTT.

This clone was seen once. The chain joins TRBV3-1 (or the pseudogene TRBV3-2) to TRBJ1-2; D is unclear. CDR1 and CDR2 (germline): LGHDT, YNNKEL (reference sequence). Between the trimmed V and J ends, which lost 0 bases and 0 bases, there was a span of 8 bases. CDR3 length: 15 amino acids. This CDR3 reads CASSQDLEANYGYTF. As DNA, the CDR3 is TGTGCCAGCAGCCAAGATCTAGAGGCTAACTATGGCTACACCTTC.

CDR3 bases: TGTGCCAGCAGCTTAGGGACCGGGACAGGGGCAGACGATGGCTACACCTTC. Protein product: CASSLGTGTGADDGYTF. The rearrangement uses TRBV7-6 and TRBJ1-2; 10 bases map to TRBD1. V shed 1 base and J 6 bases; nucleotides not matched to a gene: 11. The CDR3 has 17 residues. CDR1 is SGHVS, CDR2 FNYEAQ, per germline.

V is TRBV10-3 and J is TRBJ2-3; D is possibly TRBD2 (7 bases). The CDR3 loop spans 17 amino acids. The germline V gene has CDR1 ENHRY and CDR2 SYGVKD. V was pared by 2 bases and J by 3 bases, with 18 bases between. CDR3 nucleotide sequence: TGTGCCATCAGTGAGAGGGGGGGATTTCAATTGACAGATACGCAGTATTTT. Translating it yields CAISERGGFQLTDTQYF.

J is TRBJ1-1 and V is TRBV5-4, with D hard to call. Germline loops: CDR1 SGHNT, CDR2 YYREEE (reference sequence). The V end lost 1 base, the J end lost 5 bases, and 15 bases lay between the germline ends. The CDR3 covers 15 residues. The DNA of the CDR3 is TGTGCCAGCAGCTTGAACCCTCGAGGTCATACTGAAGCTTTCTTT. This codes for CASSLNPRGHTEAFF.

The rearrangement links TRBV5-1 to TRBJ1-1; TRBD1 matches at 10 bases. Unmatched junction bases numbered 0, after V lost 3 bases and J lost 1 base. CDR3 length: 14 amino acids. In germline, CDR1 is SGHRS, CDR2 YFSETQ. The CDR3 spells CASSWTGGNTEAFF. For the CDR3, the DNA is TGCGCCAGCAGCTGGACAGGGGGGAACACTGAAGCTTTCTTT.

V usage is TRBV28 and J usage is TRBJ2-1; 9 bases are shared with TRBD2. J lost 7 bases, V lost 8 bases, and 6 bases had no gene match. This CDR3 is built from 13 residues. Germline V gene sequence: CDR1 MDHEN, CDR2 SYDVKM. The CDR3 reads CASALAGWNEQFF. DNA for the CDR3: TGTGCCAGCGCCCTAGCGGGGTGGAATGAGCAGTTCTTC.

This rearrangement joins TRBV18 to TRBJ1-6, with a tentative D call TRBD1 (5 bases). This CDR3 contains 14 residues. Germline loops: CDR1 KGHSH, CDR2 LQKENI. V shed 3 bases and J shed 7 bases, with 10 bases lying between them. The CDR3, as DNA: TGTGCCAGCTCACCTTCCGCAGGGAATTCACCCCTCCACTTT. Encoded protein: CASSPSAGNSPLHF.

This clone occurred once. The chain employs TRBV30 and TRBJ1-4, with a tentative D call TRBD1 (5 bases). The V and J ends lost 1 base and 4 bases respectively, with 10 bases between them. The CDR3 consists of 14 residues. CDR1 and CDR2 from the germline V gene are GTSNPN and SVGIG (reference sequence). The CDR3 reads CAWSEGAFNEKLFF. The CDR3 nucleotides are TGTGCCTGGAGTGAAGGGGCCTTTAATGAAAAACTGTTTTTT.